This entry is about one T cell receptor (beta chain). Its antigen is still unknown. The length of the CDR3 is 14 residues. Germline CDR1 SGHNT, CDR2 YYREEE (reference sequence). Unmatched junction bases numbered 5, after V lost 4 bases and J lost 1 base. This sample stems from a study of cytomegalovirus exposure and HLA in healthy donors. Overall study findings and caveats: Despite most TCR sequences being rare, some public TCRs occurred in many donors.

Assay: immunoSEQ multiplex PCR; the TCRdb copy retains only in-frame clones and omits some. The sample consists of over 150,000 clones, about 88% of them appearing once. The rearrangement joins TRBV5-4 to TRBJ2-7, with 7 bases that match TRBD1. The sequence was collected from a man younger than 35 in good health and CMV-seropositive. Sequenced: PBMCs. The CDR3 is CASSGRTGSYEQYF. The CDR3 nucleotides are TGTGCCAGCAGCGGGCGGACAGGTTCCTACGAGCAGTACTTC.